The next 5 T cell receptor beta chains were all read from a single sample in a study of PD-1 blockade in classical Hodgkin lymphoma (dated by TCRdb to about 2020). Libraries were constructed by the immunoSEQ multiplex PCR assay. This immuneACCESS table, as held by TCRdb, lists in-frame sequences with V and J called but not all clones. Of the missing ones, under half trace to an unresolved V gene in checked studies; the others have no known cause. Within this sample are roughly 90,000 clones, with around 80% of them counted one time only. Around 15% of the sample comes from the top ten. The sample's time point label, decoded: cycle 4 day 1 (C4D1), after 6 weeks of nivolumab. Every trial patient had relapsed following autologous stem cell transplantation, and prior brentuximab vedotin exposure was what differed among cohorts A, B and C. This specimen consisted of peripheral blood mononuclear cells (PBMCs), obtained before the fourth cycle of nivolumab. Receptor source: a human donor with classical Hodgkin lymphoma.

The J gene is TRBJ2-2, the V gene TRBV4-1, with D perhaps TRBD2 (6 bases). CDR3 length: 16 amino acids. Germline CDR1 reads MGHRA; CDR2 reads YSYEKL. V lost 0 bases and J lost 13, with 21 bases in between. CDR3 DNA: TGCGCCAGCAGCCAAGAAGTGAGCCAACACCGGGGAGGGCTGTTTTTT. Translated: CASSQEVSQHRGGLFF.

V usage is TRBV7-6 and J usage is TRBJ2-5, with 11 bases identical to TRBD2. Germline CDR1 and CDR2: SGHVS and FNYEAQ. The V segment lost 1 base and the J segment 2 bases; nucleotides outside the gene matches: 6. The CDR3 is made up of 17 amino acids. CDR3 protein: CASSLGASGRIQETQYF. The DNA for the CDR3 is TGTGCCAGCAGCTTAGGGGCTAGCGGGAGGATACAAGAGACCCAGTACTTC.

The V and J genes are TRBV7-9 and TRBJ1-3; a possible D gene is TRBD1 (6 bases). The CDR3 consists of 19 residues. Germline-derived CDR1 and CDR2 are SEHNR and FQNEAQ (reference sequence). V lost 1 base and J 0 bases, leaving 19 bases between the germline ends. The CDR3 DNA reads as TGTGCCAGCAGCTTAGAGGTCAGGAAACAGGGCTTCTCTGGAAACACCATATATTTT. It translates to CASSLEVRKQGFSGNTIYF.

The rearrangement uses TRBV7-9 and TRBJ2-2, with 12 bases identical to TRBD1. Germline values: CDR1 SEHNR, CDR2 FQNEAQ (reference sequence). The CDR3 loop spans 16 amino acids. The J segment lost 7 bases and the V segment lost 3 bases, leaving 6 bases of the junction unmatched. DNA of the CDR3: TGTGCCAGCAGCTTTTTGGGGACAGGGGGCGACGGGGAGCTGTTTTTT. It is translated as CASSFLGTGGDGELFF.

This chain joins TRBV21-1 and TRBJ2-7; the table's D call TRBD2 went unverified against the DNA. TRBV21-1 counts as a pseudogene. The CDR3 sequence is 19 residues long. The CDR3 here is CASSKEKDGGGPPSYEQYF. The CDR3 DNA is TGTGCCAGCAGCAAAGAAAAGGATGGGGGGGGCCCCCCCTCCTACGAGCAGTACTTC.